One and the same sample provided the 29 T cell receptor beta chains below, sequenced in a study of blood T cell repertoires in COVID-19 (dated by TCRdb to 2020 to 2022). The library was obtained by the immunoSEQ multiplex PCR assay. Held by TCRdb, this immuneACCESS table contains in-frame sequences only and omits some clones. Under half of the omission traces to an unresolved V gene where checked; the cause of the rest is unknown. This sample is represented by 55,000 to 70,000 clones; 92% of them were singletons. Approximately 6% of the sample belongs to the ten largest clones. Sequencing input: peripheral blood. Every receptor here comes from a human donor in a cohort sampled during active COVID-19.

The J gene is TRBJ2-7, the V gene TRBV5-6, with D unresolved. The V gene lost 3 bases and the J gene lost 3 bases, with 4 bases spanning the gap. Germline CDR1 SGHDT, CDR2 YYEEEE. The CDR3 totals 11 residues. CDR3 sequence: CASSSFYEQYF. For the CDR3, the DNA is TGTGCCAGCAGCTCTTTCTACGAGCAGTACTTC.

DNA for the CDR3: TGTGCCAGCAGCCGGACGGGAGGGCGGGCAGATACGCAGTATTTT. As protein: CASSRTGGRADTQYF. This chain connects TRBV7-2 to TRBJ2-3; 8 bases line up with TRBD2. V shed 5 bases and J 4 bases; nucleotides not matched to a gene: 8. This CDR3 has 15 amino acids. Germline V lookup: CDR1 SGHTA, CDR2 FQGNSA.

The chain is built from TRBV3-1 (or the pseudogene TRBV3-2) and TRBJ2-7; D unclear. The CDR3 runs to 12 residues. The germline gives CDR1 LGHDT, CDR2 YNNKEL (reference sequence). V was trimmed by 5 bases and J by 7 bases, leaving 12 bases between them. CDR3 sequence reads: CASSTAGGEQYF. In DNA, the CDR3 is TGTGCCAGCAGCACAGCCGGTGGGGAGCAGTACTTC.

The J gene is TRBJ1-1, the V gene TRBV5-5, with a possible D match to TRBD1 (5 bases). Germline CDR1 and CDR2: SGHKS and YYEKEE (reference sequence). Trimming cost V 1 base and J 1 base, with 14 bases left between them. This CDR3 contains 16 residues. DNA of the CDR3: TGTGCCAGCAGCTTGTCGGGGGTCGTCTGGAACACTGAAGCTTTCTTT. The encoded protein is CASSLSGVVWNTEAFF.

V and J are TRBV10-3 and TRBJ1-1; perhaps TRBD1 as D (6 bases). CDR3 length: 15 amino acids. Trimming cost V 5 bases and J 1 base, with 14 bases left between them. Germline CDR1 is ENHRY and CDR2 is SYGVKD. Here the CDR3 reads CAISPPGRGNTEAFF. The CDR3 bases are TGTGCCATCAGTCCCCCCGGCAGGGGGAACACTGAAGCTTTCTTT.

This rearrangement joins TRBV4-2 to TRBJ2-2; D possibly corresponds to TRBD2 (6 bases). The germline V gene encodes CDR1 LGHNA and CDR2 YNFKEQ. The V end lost 4 bases, the J end lost 4 bases, and 16 bases lay between the germline ends. The CDR3 extends over 16 amino acids. CDR3 in amino acids: CASSPAEGGGTGELFF. The CDR3 region has the DNA TGTGCCAGCAGCCCCGCGGAGGGAGGCGGCACCGGGGAGCTGTTTTTT.

This clone was seen once. The genes are TRBV4-1 and TRBJ2-2; D uncertain. CDR1 MGHRA and CDR2 YSYEKL come from the germline V gene. V lost 4 bases and J lost 9, with 15 bases in between. This CDR3 is built from 14 residues. The CDR3 DNA is TGCGCCAGCAGCCTGCCCGCCGAGGCGAGGGAGCTGTTTTTT. The encoded protein is CASSLPAEARELFF.

The gene calls are TRBV28 and TRBJ1-2; the match to TRBD1 covers 8 bases. The CDR3 consists of 14 residues. J gave up 3 bases and V 8 bases, and 8 bases lay outside the gene matches. Germline assignment: CDR1 MDHEN and CDR2 SYDVKM. CDR3 residues: CASGSRGRYYGYTF. CDR3 nucleotides: TGTGCCAGCGGCTCCAGGGGGCGCTACTATGGCTACACCTTC.

The count of this clone is one. The rearrangement joins TRBV18 to TRBJ2-1, with TRBD2 matching 11 bases. The CDR3 loop spans 18 amino acids. Germline V gene lookup returns CDR1 KGHSH and CDR2 LQKENI. Trimming cost V 6 bases and J 0 bases; bases outside gene matches: 10. The CDR3 coding sequence is TGTGCCAGCTCCACTAGCGGGGGCGCTGGCTTCTCCTACAATGAGCAGTTCTTC. Encoded protein: CASSTSGGAGFSYNEQFF.

This chain joins TRBV24-1 and TRBJ2-1, with D unclear. Looked up from germline, CDR1 is KGHDR and CDR2 is SFDVKD. The CDR3 consists of 12 residues. With 4 bases removed from V and 3 bases from J, the gap between germline ends came to 3 bases. This CDR3 is CATSDYYNEQFF. CDR3 nucleotides: TGTGCCACCAGTGACTACTACAATGAGCAGTTCTTC.

This rearrangement joins TRBV5-1 to TRBJ2-5, with 7 bases that match TRBD1. Germline V gene lookup returns CDR1 SGHRS and CDR2 YFSETQ. The ends lost 2 bases at V and 1 base at J; junction bases unmatched: 8. The CDR3 extends over 16 amino acids. CDR3 loop: CASSLGTAVSQETQYF. The CDR3 DNA is TGCGCCAGCAGCTTAGGGACAGCGGTAAGCCAAGAGACCCAGTACTTC. Full variable domain (missing parts from reference TRBV5-1 and TRBJ2-5): KAGVTQTPRYLIKTRGQQVTLSCSPISGHRSVSWYQQTPGQGLQFLFEYFSETQRNKGNFPGRFSGRQFSNSRSEMNVSTLELGDSALYLCASSLGTAVSQETQYFGPGTRLLVL.

Regarding this clone: An end of the junction differs from the germline gene, which may be a read error. This rearrangement joins TRBV7-9 to TRBJ1-1; 7 bases match TRBD1. Germline CDR1 SEHNR, CDR2 FQNEAQ (reference sequence). This CDR3 is built from 19 residues. The CDR3 region has the DNA TGTGCCGGCAGCTTAGCGAGATTTACAGGGGCAAGTGGTCTAGCTGAAGCTTTCTTT. Translation: CAGSLARFTGASGLAEAFF.

The chain carries TRBV4-3 and TRBJ1-6; no firm D call. Trimming stripped 4 bases from V and 8 bases from J, with 12 bases between. Germline assignment: CDR1 LGHNA and CDR2 YSLEER. CDR3 size: 14 residues. This chain's CDR3 is CASSRITGDSPLHF. The CDR3 region has the DNA TGCGCCAGCAGCCGAATAACCGGGGATTCACCCCTCCACTTT.

V and J are TRBV5-4 and TRBJ2-1; D gene unclear. CDR1 is SGHNT and CDR2 is YYREEE in the germline V gene (reference sequence). The CDR3 runs to 14 residues. Deletions cut 2 bases from V and 2 bases from J, with 8 bases between. The CDR3 loop is CASSFDWAYNEQFF. In DNA, the CDR3 is TGTGCCAGCAGCTTTGACTGGGCCTACAATGAGCAGTTCTTC.

This clone came up a few times. This sequence joins TRBV4-2 and TRBJ1-2, with D possibly TRBD1 on 6 matching bases. Deletions cut 0 bases from V and 6 bases from J, with 8 bases between. Germline lookup yields CDR1 LGHNA and CDR2 YNFKEQ. CDR3 length: 13 amino acids. Here the CDR3 DNA reads TGTGCCAGCAGCCAAGAACAGGGTCATGGCTACACCTTC. Encoded protein: CASSQEQGHGYTF.

The V gene is TRBV4-1, the J gene TRBJ1-2; TRBD1 matches at 9 bases. Germline CDR1 reads MGHRA; CDR2 reads YSYEKL. The CDR3 sequence is 14 residues long. V gave up 0 bases and J gave up 8 bases; unmatched junction bases: 4. The CDR3, as DNA: TGCGCCAGCAGCCAAGATTATGGGACAGGGGGCTACACCTTC. This codes for CASSQDYGTGGYTF.

This sequence joins TRBV7-2 and TRBJ2-3; 9 nucleotides align to TRBD2. The CDR3 is 16 amino acids. Looked up from germline, CDR1 is SGHTA and CDR2 is FQGNSA. The J segment lost 8 bases and the V segment lost 2 bases, leaving 11 bases of the junction unmatched. As DNA, the CDR3 is TGTGCCAGCAGCTTATCAGCAGCGGGAGGCGTTTCTACGCAGTATTTT. It is translated as CASSLSAAGGVSTQYF.

This clone was seen a single time. The CDR3: CASSRQNLYGYTF. Here the CDR3 DNA reads TGTGCCAGCAGCCGACAGAACCTCTATGGCTACACCTTC. The V gene is TRBV7-9, the J gene TRBJ1-2; possibly TRBD1 for D (5 bases). Germline V gene data show CDR1 as SEHNR and CDR2 as FQNEAQ (reference sequence). V was pared by 5 bases and J by 4 bases, with 11 bases between. This CDR3 has 13 amino acids.

This clone was seen only once. V usage is TRBV27 and J usage is TRBJ2-1, with 11 positions matching TRBD2. After removal of 5 bases from V and 0 bases from J, the junction contained 3 bases not matched to a gene. This CDR3 has 16 amino acids. Germline-derived CDR1 and CDR2 are MNHEY and SMNVEV (reference sequence). The CDR3 DNA reads as TGTGCCAGCAGTACTCTAGCGGGGGGCTCCTACAATGAGCAGTTCTTC. Translated, it gives CASSTLAGGSYNEQFF.

J is TRBJ2-4 and V is TRBV2, with D possibly matching TRBD1 (6 bases). This CDR3 region has 15 residues. Germline V gives CDR1 SNHLY, CDR2 FYNNEI. V dropped 3 bases and J dropped 1 base, with 10 bases sitting between them. The CDR3 DNA is TGTGCCAGCAGTGACCTACAGGGTGCCAAAAACATTCAGTACTTC. Encoded protein: CASSDLQGAKNIQYF.

The chain recombines TRBV28 with TRBJ1-3, with 7 bases fitting TRBD1. The CDR3 covers 15 residues. The germline gives CDR1 MDHEN, CDR2 SYDVKM. Unmatched junction bases numbered 9, after V lost 6 bases and J lost 4 bases. DNA for the CDR3: TGTGCCAGCAGAAACACACAGGGGCTCGGAAACACCATATATTTT. Translating gives CASRNTQGLGNTIYF.

The CDR3 DNA reads TGCGCCAGCAGCCAAGTCCGGGACAGGGCGTCCTACAATGAGCAGTTCTTC. Amino acid sequence: CASSQVRDRASYNEQFF. The chain links TRBV4-3 to TRBJ2-1; TRBD1 aligns across 9 bases. The CDR3 has 17 amino acids. J was trimmed by 1 base and V by 1 base; bases with no gene match: 5. Germline V gene sequence: CDR1 LGHNA, CDR2 YSLEER.

For this clone: One junction end does not reproduce the germline sequence, and a read error may be involved. The gene calls are TRBV7-3 and TRBJ2-1; 8 nucleotides match TRBD2. Germline V gene lookup returns CDR1 SGHTA and CDR2 FQGTGA. The CDR3 runs to 17 residues. The DNA for the CDR3 is TGTGCCAGCAGCGTAACTAGCGGCGGAGTCCCCTACAATGAGCAGTTCTTC. Translation gives CASSVTSGGVPYNEQFF.

This clone was detected once. The chain employs TRBV6-5 and TRBJ2-3, with a possible D match to TRBD1 (6 bases). The V and J ends lost 11 bases and 5 bases respectively, with 17 bases between them. CDR3 length equals 13 residues. Germline CDR1 reads MNHEY; CDR2 reads SVGAGI. CDR3 sequence reads: CASKSSGEDTQYF. CDR3 coding DNA: TGTGCCTCAAAAAGCTCAGGGGAAGATACGCAGTATTTT.

J is TRBJ1-3 and V is TRBV19, with no clear D. V lost 6 bases and J lost 0, with 9 bases in between. CDR3 length equals 14 residues. CDR1 is LNHDA, CDR2 SQIVND, per germline (reference sequence). The CDR3 sequence is CASRLGVSGNTIYF. The CDR3 DNA sequence: TGTGCCAGTAGACTCGGGGTCTCTGGAAACACCATATATTTT. Full variable domain (outside the CDR3, taken from reference TRBV19 and TRBJ1-3): DGGITQSPKYLFRKEGQNVTLSCEQNLNHDAMYWYRQDPGQGLRLIYYSQIVNDFQKGDIAEGYSVSREKKESFPLTVTSAQKNPTAFYLCASRLGVSGNTIYFGEGSWLTVV.

The chain links TRBV3-1 (or the pseudogene TRBV3-2) to TRBJ2-2; 8 bases line up with TRBD2. Unmatched junction bases numbered 8, after V lost 11 bases and J lost 6 bases. This CDR3 contains 13 residues. Germline V CDR1 and CDR2: LGHDT, YNNKEL (reference sequence). CDR3 DNA sequence: TGTGCCTCCCACGGGGGGGGCCCCGGGGAGCTGTTTTTT. It codes for CASHGGGPGELFF.

The chain links TRBV27 to TRBJ1-4; tentatively, D is TRBD1 (5 bases). Germline V gives CDR1 MNHEY, CDR2 SMNVEV (reference sequence). V lost 5 bases and J 11 bases, leaving 18 bases between the germline ends. The CDR3 loop spans 14 amino acids. The CDR3: CASSASGPGGKLFF. The CDR3 DNA is TGTGCCAGCAGTGCATCCGGGCCTGGGGGGAAACTGTTTTTT. The full variable domain, with the rest looked up from reference TRBV27 and TRBJ1-4, is EAQVTQNPRYLITVTGKKLTVTCSQNMNHEYMSWYRQDPGLGLRQIYYSMNVEVTDKGDVPEGYKVSRKEKRNFPLILESPSPNQTSLYFCASSASGPGGKLFFGSGTQLSVL.

This clone was seen only once. The chain combines TRBV19 with TRBJ1-1; D is unresolved. V dropped 7 bases and J dropped 3 bases, with 15 bases sitting between them. The length of the CDR3 is 14 residues. Germline V gene lookup returns CDR1 LNHDA and CDR2 SQIVND (reference sequence). The chain's CDR3 is CASNAGAEYTEAFF. CDR3 DNA: TGTGCCAGTAACGCCGGTGCGGAATACACTGAAGCTTTCTTT. Full variable domain (missing parts from reference TRBV19 and TRBJ1-1): DGGITQSPKYLFRKEGQNVTLSCEQNLNHDAMYWYRQDPGQGLRLIYYSQIVNDFQKGDIAEGYSVSREKKESFPLTVTSAQKNPTAFYLCASNAGAEYTEAFFGQGTRLTVV.

The V and J genes are TRBV12-5 and TRBJ2-7; a weak D match, TRBD1 (6 bases). With 7 bases removed from V and 2 bases from J, the gap between germline ends came to 33 bases. The CDR3 has 20 amino acids. CDR1 is LGHNT, CDR2 FRNRAP, per germline. The CDR3 here is CASEGLRPQPDRSPAYEQYF. For the CDR3, the DNA is TGTGCTAGTGAGGGCCTAAGACCCCAACCAGACAGGTCCCCAGCCTACGAGCAGTACTTC.